These 8 T cell receptor beta chains originate from one sample sequenced in a study of blood T cell repertoires in COVID-19. Repertoires were generated with immunoSEQ multiplex PCR, while TCRdb's copy carries only in-frame clones and drops some. The sample carries 65,000 to 85,000 clones, approximately 86% recorded once. The sample consisted of peripheral blood. The receptors shown here come from a man of 80 years or more with COVID-19, enrolled during active disease.

This clone was detected only a few times. The J gene is TRBJ2-7, the V gene TRBV27, with TRBD1 matching over 8 bases. This CDR3 region has 14 residues. In germline, CDR1 is MNHEY, CDR2 SMNVEV (reference sequence). V lost 3 bases to trimming and J lost 2 bases; unmatched junction nucleotides: 3. In DNA, the CDR3 is TGTGCCAGCAGTTTCTGGGACAGGACCTACGAGCAGTACTTC. Translating gives CASSFWDRTYEQYF.

This chain links TRBV28 with TRBJ1-2; 9 bases match TRBD1. The CDR3 sequence is 13 residues long. Germline values: CDR1 MDHEN, CDR2 SYDVKM. With V trimmed by 5 bases and J by 4 bases, 2 bases remained unmatched. The CDR3 DNA reads TGTGCCAGCAGTGACAGGGGGAGCTATGGCTACACCTTC. As protein: CASSDRGSYGYTF.

This chain connects TRBV5-1 to TRBJ1-5; D may be TRBD1 (6 bases). Trimming left V 0 bases short and J 4 bases short, with 11 bases between. The CDR3 consists of 15 residues. CDR1 and CDR2 from the germline V gene are SGHRS and YFSETQ. The CDR3 sequence: CASSLGQATNQPQHF. The CDR3 DNA sequence: TGCGCCAGCAGCTTGGGACAGGCGACAAATCAGCCCCAGCATTTT.

The chain joins TRBV6-5 to TRBJ2-7; 10 positions match TRBD1. Trimming at V came to 6 bases and at J to 4 bases, leaving 9 bases not matched to a gene. The length of the CDR3 is 15 residues. Per germline, CDR1 MNHEY and CDR2 SVGAGI. The DNA for the CDR3 is TGTGCCAGCAGGGAGCCGGGACAGGGGCTATACGAGCAGTACTTC. Translated: CASREPGQGLYEQYF.

The chain has TRBV18 and TRBJ1-1, with a weak D call TRBD1 (6 bases). V lost 3 bases, J lost 0 bases, and 8 bases lay in between. The CDR3 runs 14 residues. Germline CDR1 and CDR2: KGHSH and LQKENI. Here the CDR3 reads CASSPGDMNTEAFF. The CDR3 region has the DNA TGTGCCAGCTCACCCGGGGACATGAACACTGAAGCTTTCTTT.

The chain uses TRBV6-5 and TRBJ1-6; 10 bases fit TRBD1. The V gene's germline CDR1 is MNHEY and CDR2 SVGAGI. This CDR3 comprises 14 residues. Trimming took 6 bases from V and 8 from J; bases not matched to a gene: 4. CDR3 bases: TGTGCCAGCAGCTCCGGGACAGGGGATTCACCCCTCCACTTT. It encodes CASSSGTGDSPLHF.

A few counts support this clone. This rearrangement joins TRBV3-1 (or the pseudogene TRBV3-2) to TRBJ1-1; 7 nucleotides agree with TRBD1. CDR3 length equals 14 residues. V trimming: 3 bases; J trimming: 6 bases; junction bases outside the gene matches: 7. In germline, CDR1 is LGHDT, CDR2 YNNKEL (reference sequence). The CDR3 sequence: CASSHPGGLAEAFF. The CDR3 region has the DNA TGTGCCAGCAGCCATCCAGGGGGATTAGCTGAAGCTTTCTTT.

The chain has TRBV11-3 and TRBJ2-7; 8 bases map to TRBD1. J gave up 3 bases and V 0 bases, and 7 bases lay outside the gene matches. CDR1 and CDR2 from the germline V gene are SGHNT and YENEEA. There are 16 residues in the CDR3. The CDR3 nucleotides read TGTGCCAGCAGCTTAGAGGAGGGGACAGGTCGCTACGAGCAGTACTTC. Protein sequence: CASSLEEGTGRYEQYF. The full variable domain, rest sourced from reference TRBV11-3 and TRBJ2-7, is EAGVVQSPRYKIIEKKQPVAFWCNPISGHNTLYWYLQNLGQGPELLIRYENEEAVDDSQLPKDRFSAERLKGVDSTLKIQPAELGDSAVYLCASSLEEGTGRYEQYFGPGTRLTVT.